The 12 T cell receptor beta chains listed next were all sequenced from one sample in a study of cytomegalovirus exposure and HLA in healthy donors. The PCR employed 60 Vbeta primers together with 13 Jbeta primers. The method was immunoSEQ multiplex PCR; TCRdb's version includes in-frame clones alone and lacks a portion of them. Counted here are under 200,000 clones, 60% to 85% occurring once; the ten biggest clones make up less than 0.9%. Sample: PBMCs. These receptors all come from a female donor in good health and CMV-seronegative.

This chain links TRBV6-5 with TRBJ2-7, with D possibly matching TRBD2 (5 bases). Trimming removed 6 bases at V and 6 bases at J, with 21 bases between. Germline CDR1 and CDR2: MNHEY and SVGAGI. The CDR3 covers 15 residues. The CDR3 region has the DNA TGTGCCAGCAGCCGGGATCTTAGCAGGAATCCCGAGCAGTACTTC. It specifies CASSRDLSRNPEQYF.

This chain connects TRBV2 to TRBJ1-2; D is perhaps TRBD1 (6 bases). Trimming cost V 10 bases and J 1 base, with 10 bases left between them. The CDR3 has 12 amino acids. CDR1 and CDR2 (germline): SNHLY, FYNNEI. The CDR3 spells CAIKGGNYGYTF. CDR3 in DNA: TGTGCCATCAAAGGGGGTAACTATGGCTACACCTTC.

This clone was seen a handful of times. The gene calls are TRBV10-3 and TRBJ1-4; a weak D match, TRBD1 (6 bases). The V gene's germline CDR1 is ENHRY and CDR2 SYGVKD. Deletions cut 6 bases from V and 8 bases from J, with 13 bases between. This CDR3 is built from 13 residues. CDR3 residues: CAISPGTPEKLFF. The CDR3 nucleotides read TGTGCCATCAGCCCCGGGACACCAGAAAAACTGTTTTTT.

The V and J genes are TRBV11-3 and TRBJ2-1, with TRBD2 matching 11 bases. Germline V gives CDR1 SGHNT, CDR2 YENEEA. Trimming cost V 2 bases and J 7 bases; bases outside gene matches: 10. This CDR3 is built from 17 residues. The CDR3 here is CASSLRGGASGRNEQFF. The CDR3 region has the DNA TGTGCCAGCAGCTTAAGAGGAGGGGCTAGCGGGAGGAATGAGCAGTTCTTC.

V gene TRBV19 combines with J gene TRBJ1-4, with 12 nucleotides matching TRBD1. CDR1 and CDR2 (germline): LNHDA, SQIVND (reference sequence). J was trimmed by 6 bases and V by 4 bases; bases with no gene match: 6. The CDR3 covers 16 residues. Here the CDR3 reads CASSTGTGGLHEKLFF. The CDR3 region has the DNA TGTGCCAGTAGTACGGGGACAGGGGGCCTTCATGAAAAACTGTTTTTT. The full variable domain, with the rest looked up from reference TRBV19 and TRBJ1-4, is DGGITQSPKYLFRKEGQNVTLSCEQNLNHDAMYWYRQDPGQGLRLIYYSQIVNDFQKGDIAEGYSVSREKKESFPLTVTSAQKNPTAFYLCASSTGTGGLHEKLFFGSGTQLSVL.

This chain uses TRBV9 with TRBJ2-2; 8 bases line up with TRBD2. Per germline, CDR1 SGDLS and CDR2 YYNGEE. V lost 7 bases and J lost 6; bases outside the gene matches: 8. The length of the CDR3 is 14 residues. The CDR3 protein is CASGREAGPGELFF. The CDR3 nucleotides are TGTGCCAGCGGGCGGGAGGCGGGTCCCGGGGAGCTGTTTTTT.

The gene calls are TRBV18 and TRBJ2-7; D possibly corresponds to TRBD1 (6 bases). The CDR3 is 16 amino acids. Trimming stripped 3 bases from V and 4 bases from J, with 19 bases between. Germline values: CDR1 KGHSH, CDR2 LQKENI. The DNA for the CDR3 is TGTGCCAGCTCACCCTCTGGGGGCCTGACAAAGTACGAGCAGTACTTC. This sequence encodes CASSPSGGLTKYEQYF.

This clone was found once. The chain recombines TRBV27 with TRBJ2-7, with 9 bases that match TRBD1. This CDR3 spans 15 amino acids. From germline, CDR1 is MNHEY and CDR2 SMNVEV (reference sequence). Germline trimming cut 7 bases from V and 3 bases from J; bases unmatched to any gene: 10. CDR3 in amino acids: CASTEIGTGRYEQYF. CDR3 DNA sequence: TGTGCCAGCACCGAGATAGGGACAGGGCGCTACGAGCAGTACTTC.

The chain couples TRBV7-2 to TRBJ1-5, with 7 nucleotides matching TRBD1. Germline CDR1 reads SGHTA; CDR2 reads FQGNSA. This CDR3 contains 14 residues. J was trimmed by 3 bases and V by 6 bases; bases with no gene match: 5. CDR3 sequence (DNA): TGTGCCAGCAGTGACACAGGGGACAATCAGCCCCAGCATTTT. Its protein is CASSDTGDNQPQHF.

The genes are TRBV6-6 and TRBJ2-7; no firm D call. Per germline, CDR1 MNHNY and CDR2 SVGAGI (reference sequence). V was cut by 10 bases and J by 0 bases, with 19 bases left in between. The CDR3 extends over 15 amino acids. The CDR3 sequence is CATNPQTDLSYEQYF. In nucleotides, the CDR3 is TGTGCCACCAACCCACAAACAGATCTCTCCTACGAGCAGTACTTC.

The genes are TRBV6-1 and TRBJ1-6; D gene unclear. The CDR3 extends over 13 amino acids. Germline V gene data show CDR1 as MNHNS and CDR2 as SASEGT. V lost 3 bases to trimming and J lost 10 bases, with 10 bases between them. CDR3 in amino acids: CASSDGRDSPLHF. The DNA of the CDR3 is TGTGCCAGCAGTGACGGGAGAGACTCACCCCTCCACTTT.

This chain joins TRBV5-4 and TRBJ2-3, with 9 bases that match TRBD1. This CDR3 region has 17 residues. CDR1 SGHNT and CDR2 YYREEE come from the germline V gene (reference sequence). V lost 2 bases to trimming and J lost 1 base; unmatched junction nucleotides: 8. CDR3 region: CASSLQGADFGTDTQYF. DNA of the CDR3: TGTGCCAGCAGCTTACAGGGGGCGGATTTTGGCACAGATACGCAGTATTTT.